The sequence of this T cell receptor (beta chain) was determined in a study of Graves' ophthalmopathy and Graves' hyperthyroidism. Study-wide background: Peripheral blood sampling preceded any treatment and occurred at initial diagnosis.

Trimming removed 4 bases from V and 7 bases from J; junction bases left unmatched: 5. The CDR3 has 13 residues. The authors amplified TCR beta CDR3 regions from RNA transcripts. Scientists carried out first-round RT-PCR using HTBI primers and then a second-round multiplex PCR. Using its own MiXCR run on the multiplex PCR reads, TCRdb lists one record per CDR3 protein. The table includes about 400,000 distinct CDR3 sequences, 18% detected once. The sequencing sample was made of peripheral blood. The TCR comes from a woman in her late teens or twenties with Graves' ophthalmopathy. The chain employs TRBV12-3 or TRBV12-4 and TRBJ1-1; TRBD1 matches at 8 bases. CDR3 DNA: TGTGCCAGCAGTTACATCGGACAGGGTGAAGCTTTCTTT. Its protein product is CASSYIGQGEAFF.